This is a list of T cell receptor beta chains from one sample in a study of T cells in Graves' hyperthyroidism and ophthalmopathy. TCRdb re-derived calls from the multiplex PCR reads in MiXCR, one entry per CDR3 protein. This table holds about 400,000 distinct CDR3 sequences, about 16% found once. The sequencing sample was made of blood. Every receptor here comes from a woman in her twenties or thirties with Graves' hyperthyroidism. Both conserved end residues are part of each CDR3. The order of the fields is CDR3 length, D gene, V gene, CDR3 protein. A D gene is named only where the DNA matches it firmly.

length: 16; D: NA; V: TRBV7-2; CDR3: CASSLEVGFSTDTQYF
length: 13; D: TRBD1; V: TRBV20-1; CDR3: CSAEGQGVEGYTF
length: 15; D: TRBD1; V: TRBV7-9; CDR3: CASSQRRQGSYEQYF
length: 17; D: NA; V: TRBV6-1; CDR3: CASREGLPREVPYEQYF
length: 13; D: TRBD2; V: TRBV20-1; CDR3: CSAGRSGEETQYF
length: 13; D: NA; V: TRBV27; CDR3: CASSLSAGNEQYF
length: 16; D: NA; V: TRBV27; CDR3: CASSLYAAASQETQYF
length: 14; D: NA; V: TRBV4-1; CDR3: CASSQLWGVDEQYF
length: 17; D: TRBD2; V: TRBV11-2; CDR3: CASSAYSGRSRTDTQYF
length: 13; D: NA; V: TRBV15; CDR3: CATSRETGYEQYF
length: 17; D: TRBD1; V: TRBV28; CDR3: CASSLTTGTGVTGELFF
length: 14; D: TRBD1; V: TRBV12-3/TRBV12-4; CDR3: CASGQGQGGQPQHF
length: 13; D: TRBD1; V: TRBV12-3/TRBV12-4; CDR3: CASSTGGDQPQHF
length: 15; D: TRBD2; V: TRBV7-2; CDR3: CASSWTSGSLDTQYF
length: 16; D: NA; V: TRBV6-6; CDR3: CASSYSRAGENNEQFF
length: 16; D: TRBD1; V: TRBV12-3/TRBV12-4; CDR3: CASRPTGQGGSGELFF
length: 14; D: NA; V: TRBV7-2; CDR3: CASSPPGRNTEAFF
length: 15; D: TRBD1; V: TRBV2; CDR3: CASSATGTDNQPQHF
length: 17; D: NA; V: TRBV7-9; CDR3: CASSLADSESSYNEQFF
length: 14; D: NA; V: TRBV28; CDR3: CASSFSQGGTEAFF
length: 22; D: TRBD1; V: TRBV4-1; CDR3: CASSQVPGQGVAGIGFRPEAFF
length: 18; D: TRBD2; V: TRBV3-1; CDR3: CASSHLDPLAGVGNEQYF
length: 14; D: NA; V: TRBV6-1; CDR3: CASSLALEYNEQFF
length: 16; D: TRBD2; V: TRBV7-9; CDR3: CASSQGLAYILETQYF
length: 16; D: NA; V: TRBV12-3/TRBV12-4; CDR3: CASSLAPVRGNYGYTF
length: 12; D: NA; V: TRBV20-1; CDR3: CSARFDVGELFF
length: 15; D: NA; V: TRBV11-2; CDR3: CASSLEDGYMETQYF
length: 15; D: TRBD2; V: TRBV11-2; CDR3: CASSPGLAASYEQYF
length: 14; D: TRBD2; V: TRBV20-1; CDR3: CSAATSGATNEQFF
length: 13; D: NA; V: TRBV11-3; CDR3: CASSVGQKNIQYF
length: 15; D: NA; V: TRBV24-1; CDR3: CATSETGRTTQPQHF